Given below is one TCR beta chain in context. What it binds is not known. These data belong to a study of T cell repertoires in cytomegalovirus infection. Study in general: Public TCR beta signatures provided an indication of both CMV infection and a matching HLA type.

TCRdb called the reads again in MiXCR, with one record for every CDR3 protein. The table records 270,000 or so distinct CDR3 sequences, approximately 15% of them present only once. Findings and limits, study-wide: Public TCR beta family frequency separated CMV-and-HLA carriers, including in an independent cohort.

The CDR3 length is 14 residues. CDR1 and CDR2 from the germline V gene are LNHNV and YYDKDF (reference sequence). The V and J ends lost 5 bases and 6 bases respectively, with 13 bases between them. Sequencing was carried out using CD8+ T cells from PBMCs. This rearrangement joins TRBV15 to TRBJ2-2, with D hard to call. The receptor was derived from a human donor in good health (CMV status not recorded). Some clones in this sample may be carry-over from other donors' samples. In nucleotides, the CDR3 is TGTGCCACCAGCCCCGGTCCATCCCCCGGGGAGCTGTTTTTT. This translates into CATSPGPSPGELFF.